This T cell receptor beta chain was sequenced for a study of cytomegalovirus exposure and HLA in healthy donors. Study summary: In a later analysis, it was reported that the roughly 130 validation repertoires had been produced on the same platform as the roughly 700 repertoires belonging to the first cohort. Points from the study as a whole: According to the study, around 150 TCR beta chains were cytomegalovirus-associated.

The study drew the donors from its approximately 120-subject validation cohort, separate from the roughly 700-subject first cohort. The V end was cut by 8 bases, the J end by 6 bases, with 13 bases between. This CDR3 region has 12 residues. Germline assignment: CDR1 MDHEN and CDR2 SYDVKM. About this clone itself: Its antigen is currently unknown.

Method: immunoSEQ multiplex PCR; TCRdb's copy keeps in-frame clones and lacks some. This table has 57,000 or so clones, more than 85% appearing once. Material for sequencing was PBMCs. The sequence was obtained from a woman aged 25 to 39 in good health and CMV-seronegative. The chain has TRBV28 and TRBJ1-2, with a possible D match to TRBD1 (6 bases). CDR3 nucleotides: TGTGCCAGCGGAAACTACAGGGATGGCTACACCTTC. It codes for CASGNYRDGYTF.